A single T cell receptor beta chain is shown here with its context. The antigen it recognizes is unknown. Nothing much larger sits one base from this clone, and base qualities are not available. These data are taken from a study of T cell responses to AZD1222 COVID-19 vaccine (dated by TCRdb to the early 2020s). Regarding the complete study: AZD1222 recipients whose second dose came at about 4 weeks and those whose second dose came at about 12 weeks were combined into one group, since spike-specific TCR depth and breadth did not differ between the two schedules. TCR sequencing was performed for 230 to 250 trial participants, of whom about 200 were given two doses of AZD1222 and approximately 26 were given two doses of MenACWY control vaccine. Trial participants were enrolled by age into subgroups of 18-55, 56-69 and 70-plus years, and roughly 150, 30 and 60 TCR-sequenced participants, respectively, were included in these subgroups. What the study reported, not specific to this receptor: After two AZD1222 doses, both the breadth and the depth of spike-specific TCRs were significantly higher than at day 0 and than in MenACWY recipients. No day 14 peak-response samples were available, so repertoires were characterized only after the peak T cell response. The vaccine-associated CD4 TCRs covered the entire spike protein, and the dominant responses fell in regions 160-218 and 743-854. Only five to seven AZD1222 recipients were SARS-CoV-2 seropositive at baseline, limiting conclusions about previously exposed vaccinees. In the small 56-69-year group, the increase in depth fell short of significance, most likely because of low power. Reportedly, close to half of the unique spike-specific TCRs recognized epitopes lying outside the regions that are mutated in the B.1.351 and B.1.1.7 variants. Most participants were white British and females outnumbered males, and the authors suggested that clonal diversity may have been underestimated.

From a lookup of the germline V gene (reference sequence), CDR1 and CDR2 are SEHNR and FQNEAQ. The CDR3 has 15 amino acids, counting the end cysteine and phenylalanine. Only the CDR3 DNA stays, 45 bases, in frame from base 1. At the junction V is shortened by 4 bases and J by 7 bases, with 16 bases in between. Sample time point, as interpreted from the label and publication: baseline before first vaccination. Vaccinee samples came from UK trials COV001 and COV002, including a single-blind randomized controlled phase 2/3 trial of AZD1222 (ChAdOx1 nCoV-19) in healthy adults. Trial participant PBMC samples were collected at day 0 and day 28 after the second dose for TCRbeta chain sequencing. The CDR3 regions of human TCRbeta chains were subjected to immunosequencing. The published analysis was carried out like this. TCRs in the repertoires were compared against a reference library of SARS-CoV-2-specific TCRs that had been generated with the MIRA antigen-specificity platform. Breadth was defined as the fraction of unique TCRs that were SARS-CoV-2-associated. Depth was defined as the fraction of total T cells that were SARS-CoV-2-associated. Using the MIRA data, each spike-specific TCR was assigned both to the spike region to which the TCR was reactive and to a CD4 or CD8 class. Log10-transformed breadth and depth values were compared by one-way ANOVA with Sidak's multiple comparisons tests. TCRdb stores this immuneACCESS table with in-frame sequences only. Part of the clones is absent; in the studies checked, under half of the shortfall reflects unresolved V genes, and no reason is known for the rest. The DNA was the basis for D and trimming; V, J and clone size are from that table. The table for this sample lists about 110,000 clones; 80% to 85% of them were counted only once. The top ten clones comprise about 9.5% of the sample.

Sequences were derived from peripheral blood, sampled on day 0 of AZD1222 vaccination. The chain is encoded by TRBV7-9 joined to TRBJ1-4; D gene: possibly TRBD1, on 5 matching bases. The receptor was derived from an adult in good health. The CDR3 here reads CASSSRSGVLEKLFF. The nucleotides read TGTGCCAGCAGCTCTCGGTCGGGGGTGCTTGAAAAACTGTTTTTT.